Below are 16 T cell receptor beta chains sequenced from a single sample in a study of PD-1 blockade in mismatch repair-deficient tumors. Measured with immunoSEQ multiplex PCR; TCRdb has only the in-frame clones, and not every one. The sample lists approximately 80,000 clones, approximately 78% seen once, with around 5.1% in the top ten. The sample here was peripheral blood, taken 44 weeks after starting pembrolizumab. These TCRs come from an adult with mismatch repair-deficient cancer.

This clone is a singleton in its sample. This chain connects TRBV7-2 to TRBJ2-3; 9 nucleotides match TRBD1. V was pared by 3 bases and J by 5 bases, with 3 bases of the junction left unmatched. This CDR3 is built from 14 residues. Germline values: CDR1 SGHTA, CDR2 FQGNSA. CDR3 in amino acids: CASSFKTGGDTQYF. CDR3 in DNA: TGTGCCAGCAGCTTCAAGACAGGGGGAGATACGCAGTATTTT.

The CDR3 bases are TGTGCCAGCAGCCGCCCCGGGACAGTTAACAATGAGCAGTTCTTC. Its protein product is CASSRPGTVNNEQFF. This rearrangement joins TRBV14 to TRBJ2-1; 7 bases agree with TRBD1. The CDR3 extends over 15 amino acids. Germline CDR1 is SGHDN and CDR2 is FVKESK. J gave up 5 bases and V 4 bases, and 8 bases lay outside the gene matches.

This chain joins TRBV5-1 and TRBJ2-5; 10 positions agree with TRBD2. This CDR3 contains 17 residues. Germline trimming cut 5 bases from V and 1 base from J; bases unmatched to any gene: 11. Germline-derived CDR1 and CDR2 are SGHRS and YFSETQ. The CDR3 spells CASSPSGLAGAQETQYF. Written as DNA, the CDR3 is TGCGCCAGCAGTCCATCGGGGCTAGCGGGAGCCCAAGAGACCCAGTACTTC. The full variable domain, its missing parts supplied by reference TRBV5-1 and TRBJ2-5, is KAGVTQTPRYLIKTRGQQVTLSCSPISGHRSVSWYQQTPGQGLQFLFEYFSETQRNKGNFPGRFSGRQFSNSRSEMNVSTLELGDSALYLCASSPSGLAGAQETQYFGPGTRLLVL.

The V and J genes are TRBV14 and TRBJ2-6, with D unresolved. The CDR3 runs to 15 residues. Trimming took 4 bases from V and 0 from J, leaving 7 bases between them. The germline V gene has CDR1 SGHDN and CDR2 FVKESK. The CDR3 region has the DNA TGTGCCAGCAGCCCCACCAGCTCTGGGGCCAACGTCCTGACTTTC. Amino acids: CASSPTSSGANVLTF. Full variable domain (remainder filled in from reference TRBV14 and TRBJ2-6): EAGVTQFPSHSVIEKGQTVTLRCDPISGHDNLYWYRRVMGKEIKFLLHFVKESKQDESGMPNNRFLAERTGGTYSTLKVQPAELEDSGVYFCASSPTSSGANVLTFGAGSRLTVL.

This chain connects TRBV5-3 to TRBJ2-1; 10 bases align to TRBD2. TRBV5-3 is filed as an ORF, its function uncertain. V shed 1 base and J 5 bases; nucleotides not matched to a gene: 9. This CDR3 has 17 amino acids. The CDR3 DNA follows: TGTGCCAGAAGCTTGAGAAAGAGCGGGAGGGTTAACAATGAGCAGTTCTTC. Its translation is CARSLRKSGRVNNEQFF.

The chain couples TRBV5-1 to TRBJ2-1; D gene ambiguous. The germline V and J ends were trimmed by 0 bases and 6 bases, with 13 bases remaining between them. The CDR3 has 15 amino acids. Germline V gene data show CDR1 as SGHRS and CDR2 as YFSETQ. DNA of the CDR3: TGCGCCAGCAGCTTGGGGTCGGCCGAGGTCAATGAGCAGTTCTTC. Protein: CASSLGSAEVNEQFF. Looking up the rest from reference TRBV5-1 and TRBJ2-1 gives the full variable domain: KAGVTQTPRYLIKTRGQQVTLSCSPISGHRSVSWYQQTPGQGLQFLFEYFSETQRNKGNFPGRFSGRQFSNSRSEMNVSTLELGDSALYLCASSLGSAEVNEQFFGPGTRLTVL.

The gene calls are TRBV30 and TRBJ2-7, with TRBD2 matching over 9 bases. With V trimmed by 3 bases and J by 6 bases, 6 bases remained unmatched. In germline, CDR1 is GTSNPN, CDR2 SVGIG (reference sequence). The CDR3 loop spans 13 amino acids. Written as DNA, the CDR3 is TGTGCCTGGAGCCCGGGGACTAGCATCGAGCAGTACTTC. The encoded protein is CAWSPGTSIEQYF.

The chain joins TRBV15 to TRBJ1-1; 7 bases agree with TRBD1. Trimming took 1 base from V and 0 from J; bases not matched to a gene: 2. The V gene's germline CDR1 is LNHNV and CDR2 YYDKDF (reference sequence). The CDR3 covers 15 residues. In DNA form, the CDR3 reads TGTGCCACCAGCAGAGCACAGGGGATGAACACTGAAGCTTTCTTT. It specifies CATSRAQGMNTEAFF.

This clone has more than one count but fewer than ten. The chain combines TRBV5-1 with TRBJ1-1; possible D gene TRBD1, 6 bases. Trimming took off 0 bases at V and 1 base at J, with 7 bases between the two ends. This CDR3 has 14 residues. Germline CDR1 is SGHRS and CDR2 is YFSETQ. The DNA for the CDR3 is TGCGCCAGCAGCTTGGAGGGACAGAACACTGAAGCTTTCTTT. It codes for CASSLEGQNTEAFF.

This rearrangement joins TRBV6-4 to TRBJ1-4; D not certain. V was clipped by 4 bases and J by 4 bases, with 7 bases between them. Germline V gives CDR1 MRHNA, CDR2 SNTAGT. The CDR3 is 13 residues long. CDR3 DNA: TGTGCCAGCAGTGTAGAACATAATGAAAAACTGTTTTTT. Translation gives CASSVEHNEKLFF.

In this sample, this clone turned up a few times. This sequence joins TRBV14 and TRBJ2-1; D uncertain. V was pared by 4 bases and J by 3 bases, with 10 bases between. This CDR3 has 14 amino acids. Looked up from germline, CDR1 is SGHDN and CDR2 is FVKESK. The CDR3 DNA reads TGTGCCAGCAGCCCCCGAGGTTACTACAATGAGCAGTTCTTC. Translation: CASSPRGYYNEQFF. Filled out from reference TRBV14 and TRBJ2-1, the complete variable domain reads EAGVTQFPSHSVIEKGQTVTLRCDPISGHDNLYWYRRVMGKEIKFLLHFVKESKQDESGMPNNRFLAERTGGTYSTLKVQPAELEDSGVYFCASSPRGYYNEQFFGPGTRLTVL.

The chain recombines TRBV7-9 with TRBJ2-5; D remains ambiguous. The CDR3 is made up of 15 amino acids. V was trimmed by 5 bases and J by 4 bases, leaving 17 bases between them. The V gene's germline CDR1 is SEHNR and CDR2 FQNEAQ (reference sequence). As DNA, the CDR3 is TGTGCCAGCAGCCCTCCAGGAGCAGCAGGAGAGACCCAGTACTTC. Amino acids: CASSPPGAAGETQYF.

The rearrangement links TRBV18 to TRBJ1-2, with TRBD1 matching over 7 bases. This CDR3 contains 12 residues. CDR1 is KGHSH and CDR2 is LQKENI in the germline V gene. Germline trimming cut 4 bases from V and 6 bases from J; bases unmatched to any gene: 2. CDR3 sequence (DNA): TGTGCCAGCTCACGGGACAGTGATGGCTACACCTTC. Its protein product is CASSRDSDGYTF.

The chain uses TRBV10-1 and TRBJ2-1; TRBD2 matches 14 bases. Looked up from germline, CDR1 is WNHNN and CDR2 is SYGVQD (reference sequence). CDR3 length equals 14 residues. The trim removed 2 bases at V and 13 bases at J, leaving 4 bases unmatched. The CDR3 here is CASSEGTSGSDQFF. The CDR3 region has the DNA TGCGCCAGCAGTGAGGGGACTAGCGGGAGCGACCAGTTCTTC.

The chain links TRBV7-9 to TRBJ1-2; a weak D match, TRBD1 (6 bases). Germline V gene data show CDR1 as SEHNR and CDR2 as FQNEAQ (reference sequence). This CDR3 has 12 residues. Trimming took off 3 bases at V and 6 bases at J, with 8 bases between the two ends. Written as DNA, the CDR3 is TGTGCCAGCAGCTTTCAGGGGAATGGCTACACCTTC. It specifies CASSFQGNGYTF.

The V call is TRBV5-1, the J call TRBJ1-2; the match to TRBD1 covers 9 bases. Trimming at V came to 4 bases and at J to 2 bases, leaving 6 bases not matched to a gene. The CDR3 runs 15 residues. Germline V gene lookup returns CDR1 SGHRS and CDR2 YFSETQ. The CDR3 reads CASSARTGANYGYTF. CDR3 DNA sequence: TGCGCCAGCAGCGCCAGGACAGGGGCGAACTATGGCTACACCTTC. The full variable domain, completed using reference TRBV5-1 and TRBJ1-2, is KAGVTQTPRYLIKTRGQQVTLSCSPISGHRSVSWYQQTPGQGLQFLFEYFSETQRNKGNFPGRFSGRQFSNSRSEMNVSTLELGDSALYLCASSARTGANYGYTFGSGTRLTVV.